This entry lists 8 T cell receptor beta chains sequenced from one sample in a study of T-cell memory formation after mild COVID-19. TCRdb recomputed calls from the 5' RACE reads with MiXCR, one row per CDR3 protein. The data contain hundreds of thousands of distinct CDR3 sequences, 15% to 20% of them seen just once; the ten biggest clones take up 9% to 15%. Sequencing used PBMCs or a T cell subset sorted from them (not recorded which). The receptors were sampled from an adult woman who had mild COVID-19 (a few samples of this study predate the infection). Cell type and time point are not known.

The table lists this clonotype with a few counts. V and J are TRBV7-8 and TRBJ2-7; weak D call: TRBD2 (6 bases). V was shortened by 7 bases and J by 4 bases, with 14 bases between the two germline ends. Germline V gene data show CDR1 as SGHVS and CDR2 as FQNEAQ. This CDR3 has 13 amino acids. The CDR3 sequence is CASTPREAYEQYF. The CDR3 DNA reads as TGTGCCAGCACCCCGAGGGAGGCTTACGAGCAGTACTTC.

The rearrangement joins TRBV20-1 to TRBJ1-1, with D possibly TRBD1 on 5 matching bases. Germline lookup yields CDR1 DFQATT and CDR2 SNEGSKA (reference sequence). The V end was cut by 0 bases, the J end by 6 bases, with 8 bases between. The length of the CDR3 is 12 residues. CDR3: CSARERDAEAFF. The CDR3 nucleotides read TGCAGTGCTAGAGAGCGGGACGCTGAAGCTTTCTTT.

This clonotype has a count of ten or more. The rearrangement links TRBV29-1 to TRBJ2-1, with a possible D match to TRBD2 (6 bases). This CDR3 has 11 amino acids. Germline CDR1 SQVTM, CDR2 ANQGSEA. This CDR3 is CAGRRAFEQFF. CDR3 DNA sequence: TGCGCAGGGAGGCGGGCCTTTGAGCAGTTCTTC.

This clonotype was recorded a few times. The V call is TRBV20-1, the J call TRBJ2-1; 8 bases align to TRBD1. V gave up 4 bases and J gave up 1 base; unmatched junction bases: 3. Per germline, CDR1 DFQATT and CDR2 SNEGSKA (reference sequence). The CDR3 consists of 14 residues. DNA of the CDR3: TGCAGTGCTAACCGGGACAGGTCCTACAATGAGCAGTTCTTC. This translates into CSANRDRSYNEQFF.

This clonotype appeared a single time. The V call is TRBV7-9, the J call TRBJ1-2, with no clear D. CDR1 is SEHNR, CDR2 FQNEAQ, per germline (reference sequence). The CDR3 is 14 residues long. Between the trimmed V and J ends, which lost 3 bases and 2 bases, there was a span of 10 bases. CDR3 sequence: CASSFLSINYGYTF. CDR3 nucleotides: TGTGCCAGCAGCTTTTTATCCATAAACTATGGCTACACCTTC.

This clonotype was found a few times. The chain has TRBV15 and TRBJ2-1; maybe TRBD1 (6 bases). Trimming stripped 0 bases from V and 5 bases from J, with 11 bases between. The CDR3 has 15 residues. Germline CDR1 is LNHNV and CDR2 is YYDKDF (reference sequence). CDR3 DNA: TGTGCCACCAGCAGAGAGGTTGGGGGCAACAATGAGCAGTTCTTC. Translating it yields CATSREVGGNNEQFF.

This chain uses TRBV12-3 or TRBV12-4 with TRBJ2-1; TRBD2 agrees at 7 bases. The CDR3 contains 14 residues. After removal of 7 bases from V and 8 bases from J, the junction contained 11 bases not matched to a gene. The CDR3 region is CASTMGLQEHEQFF. In DNA form, the CDR3 reads TGTGCCAGCACCATGGGACTACAGGAGCATGAGCAGTTCTTC.

The chain uses TRBV20-1 and TRBJ1-2, with 7 bases matching TRBD1. The CDR3 runs 15 residues. With 0 bases clipped from V and 6 bases from J, the junction kept 10 bases outside the gene matches. Germline CDR1 DFQATT, CDR2 SNEGSKA (reference sequence). The CDR3 DNA follows: TGCAGTGCTAGAGACACCACAGGGGCCCTTAATGGCTACACCTTC. Translated: CSARDTTGALNGYTF.